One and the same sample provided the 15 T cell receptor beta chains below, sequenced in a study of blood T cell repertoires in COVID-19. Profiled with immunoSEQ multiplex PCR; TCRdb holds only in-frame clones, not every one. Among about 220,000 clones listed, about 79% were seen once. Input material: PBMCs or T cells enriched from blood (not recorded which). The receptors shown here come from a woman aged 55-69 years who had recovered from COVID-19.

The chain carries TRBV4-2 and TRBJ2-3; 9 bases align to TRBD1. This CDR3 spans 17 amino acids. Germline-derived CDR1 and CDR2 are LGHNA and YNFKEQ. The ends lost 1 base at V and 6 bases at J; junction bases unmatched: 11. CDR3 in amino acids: CASSQVSPGQGTDTQYF. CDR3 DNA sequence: TGTGCCAGCAGCCAAGTTTCTCCGGGACAGGGTACGGATACGCAGTATTTT.

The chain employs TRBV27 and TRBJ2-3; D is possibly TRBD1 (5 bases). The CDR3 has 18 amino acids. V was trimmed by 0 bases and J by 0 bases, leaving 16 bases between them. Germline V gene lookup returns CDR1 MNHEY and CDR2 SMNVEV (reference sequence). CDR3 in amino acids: CASSLSTGDSSSTDTQYF. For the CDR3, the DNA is TGTGCCAGCAGTTTATCGACGGGTGACAGCTCTAGCACAGATACGCAGTATTTT.

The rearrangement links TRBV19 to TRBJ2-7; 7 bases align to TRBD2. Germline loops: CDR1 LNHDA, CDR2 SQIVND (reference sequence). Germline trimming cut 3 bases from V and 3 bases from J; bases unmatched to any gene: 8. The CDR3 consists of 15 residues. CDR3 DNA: TGTGCCAGTAGTATTACCTTGAGCGGGGTCTACGAGCAGTACTTC. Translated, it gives CASSITLSGVYEQYF. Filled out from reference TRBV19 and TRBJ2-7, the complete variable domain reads DGGITQSPKYLFRKEGQNVTLSCEQNLNHDAMYWYRQDPGQGLRLIYYSQIVNDFQKGDIAEGYSVSREKKESFPLTVTSAQKNPTAFYLCASSITLSGVYEQYFGPGTRLTVT.

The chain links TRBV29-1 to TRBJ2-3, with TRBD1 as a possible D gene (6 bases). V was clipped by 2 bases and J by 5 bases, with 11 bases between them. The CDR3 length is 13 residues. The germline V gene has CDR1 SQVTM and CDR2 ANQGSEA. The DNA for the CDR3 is TGCAGCGTTGAACGACAGGCTGGAGATACGCAGTATTTT. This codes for CSVERQAGDTQYF.

The CDR3 DNA reads as TGTGCCAGCAGCTTACAGGGGATAGGGTACAATGAGCAGTTCTTC. Encoded protein: CASSLQGIGYNEQFF. The rearrangement links TRBV5-4 to TRBJ2-1, with 7 bases identical to TRBD1. This CDR3 has 15 residues. With V trimmed by 2 bases and J by 4 bases, 6 bases remained unmatched. Germline CDR1 and CDR2: SGHNT and YYREEE (reference sequence).

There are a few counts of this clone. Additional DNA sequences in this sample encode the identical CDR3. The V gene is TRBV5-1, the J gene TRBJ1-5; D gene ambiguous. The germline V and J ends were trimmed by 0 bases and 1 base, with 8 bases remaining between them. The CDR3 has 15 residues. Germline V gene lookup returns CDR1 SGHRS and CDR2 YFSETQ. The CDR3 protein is CASSLGAGSNQPQHF. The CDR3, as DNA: TGCGCCAGCAGCTTGGGAGCGGGGAGCAATCAGCCCCAGCATTTT.

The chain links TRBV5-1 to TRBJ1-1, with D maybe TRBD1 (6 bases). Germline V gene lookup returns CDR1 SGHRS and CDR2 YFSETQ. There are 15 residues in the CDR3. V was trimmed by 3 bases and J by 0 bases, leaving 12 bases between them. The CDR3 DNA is TGCGCCAGCAGCTGGGGGGGCAGCATGAACACTGAAGCTTTCTTT. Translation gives CASSWGGSMNTEAFF.

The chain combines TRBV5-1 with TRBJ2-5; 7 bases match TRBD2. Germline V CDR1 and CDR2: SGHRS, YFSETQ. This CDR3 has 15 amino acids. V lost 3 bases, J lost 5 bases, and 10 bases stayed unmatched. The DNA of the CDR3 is TGCGCCAGCAGCTCCGGACTAGGGGTATTGGAGACCCAGTACTTC. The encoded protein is CASSSGLGVLETQYF.

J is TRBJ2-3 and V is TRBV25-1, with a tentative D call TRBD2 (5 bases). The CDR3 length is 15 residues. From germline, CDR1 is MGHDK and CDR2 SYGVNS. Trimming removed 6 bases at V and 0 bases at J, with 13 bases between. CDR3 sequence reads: CASRGIAPSTDTQYF. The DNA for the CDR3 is TGTGCCAGCAGGGGGATAGCGCCTAGCACAGATACGCAGTATTTT.

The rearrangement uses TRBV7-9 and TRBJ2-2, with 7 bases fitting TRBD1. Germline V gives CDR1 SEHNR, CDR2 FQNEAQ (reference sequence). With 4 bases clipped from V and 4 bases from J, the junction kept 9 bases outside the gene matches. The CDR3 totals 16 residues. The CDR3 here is CASSSPRQGSTGELFF. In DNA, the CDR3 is TGTGCCAGCAGCTCCCCAAGACAGGGAAGCACCGGGGAGCTGTTTTTT.

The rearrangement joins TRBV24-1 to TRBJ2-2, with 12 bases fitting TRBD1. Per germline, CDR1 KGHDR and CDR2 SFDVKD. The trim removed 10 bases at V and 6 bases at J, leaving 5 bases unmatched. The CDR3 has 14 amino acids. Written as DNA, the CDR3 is TGTGCCACTTCCGGGACAGGGGGCTCCGGGGAGCTGTTTTTT. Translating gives CATSGTGGSGELFF.

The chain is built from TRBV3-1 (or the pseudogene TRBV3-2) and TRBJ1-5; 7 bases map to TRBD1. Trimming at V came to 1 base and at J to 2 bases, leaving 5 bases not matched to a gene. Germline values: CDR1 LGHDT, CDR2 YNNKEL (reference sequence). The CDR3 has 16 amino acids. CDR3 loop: CASSQGWDSGNQPQHF. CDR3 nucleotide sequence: TGTGCCAGCAGCCAAGGGTGGGACAGCGGCAATCAGCCCCAGCATTTT.

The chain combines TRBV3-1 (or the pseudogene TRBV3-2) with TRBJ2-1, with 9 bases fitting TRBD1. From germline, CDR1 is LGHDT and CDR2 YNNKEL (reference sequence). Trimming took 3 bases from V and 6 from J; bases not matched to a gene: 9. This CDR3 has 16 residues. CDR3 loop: CASSHNGTGFSNEQFF. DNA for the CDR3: TGTGCCAGCAGCCATAACGGGACAGGGTTCTCCAATGAGCAGTTCTTC.

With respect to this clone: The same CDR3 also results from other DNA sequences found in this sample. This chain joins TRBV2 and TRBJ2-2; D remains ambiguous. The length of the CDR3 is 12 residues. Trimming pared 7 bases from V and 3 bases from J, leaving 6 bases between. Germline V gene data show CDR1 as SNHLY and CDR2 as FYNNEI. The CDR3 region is CASNRDTGELFF. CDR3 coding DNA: TGTGCCAGCAACCGGGACACCGGGGAGCTGTTTTTT.

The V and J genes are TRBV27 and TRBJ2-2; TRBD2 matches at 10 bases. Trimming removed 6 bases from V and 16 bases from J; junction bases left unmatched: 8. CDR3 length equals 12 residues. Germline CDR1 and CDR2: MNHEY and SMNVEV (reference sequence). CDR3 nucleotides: TGTGCCAGCAGGCAAGCGGGAGGGAAGGAGTTTTTT. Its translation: CASRQAGGKEFF.